A selection of T cell receptor beta chains follows, all from one sample in a study of blood T cells in healthy people across ages. TCRdb called the 5' RACE reads again in MiXCR, with one record for every CDR3 protein. The sample has around 500,000 distinct CDR3 sequences; around a quarter are singletons. This sample was shared with a second study, whose subject was T cells of mothers and their children.

The sequenced sample was blood. The source of these receptors is a boy aged 2 to 9 in good health. Each CDR3 is given with its conserved first and last residue. D genes are given only for firm matches. Clone size is given for some rows only: seen once, a few or many times, or a class if the clone is expanded.

j_call: TRBJ2-1; d_call: NA; clone_size: NA; cdr3_length: 13; v_call: TRBV5-1; cdr3_nt: TGCGCCAGCAGCACTGCTATAAACAATGAGCAGTTCTTC; cdr3_aa: CASSTAINNEQFF
j_call: TRBJ2-3; d_call: NA; clone_size: NA; cdr3_length: 16; v_call: TRBV7-2; cdr3_nt: TGTGCCAGCAGCTTAAATTTGTGGGGGGGCACAGATACGCAGTATTTT; cdr3_aa: CASSLNLWGGTDTQYF
j_call: TRBJ2-1; d_call: NA; clone_size: NA; cdr3_length: 15; v_call: TRBV3-1; cdr3_nt: TGTGCCAGCAGCCATTGGCTAGTCGCCCCCAATGAGCAGTTCTTC; cdr3_aa: CASSHWLVAPNEQFF
j_call: TRBJ2-7; d_call: NA; clone_size: NA; cdr3_length: 16; v_call: TRBV4-1; cdr3_nt: TGCGCCAGCAGCCCCTCTCCCGCGGCCAAGACCTACGAGCAGTACTTT; cdr3_aa: CASSPSPAAKTYEQYF
j_call: TRBJ2-5; d_call: TRBD1; clone_size: NA; cdr3_length: 15; v_call: TRBV20-1; cdr3_nt: TGCAGTGCTAGAGCTTGGGACAGGGGCGGTGAGACCCAGTACTTC; cdr3_aa: CSARAWDRGGETQYF
j_call: TRBJ2-2; d_call: NA; clone_size: NA; cdr3_length: 16; v_call: TRBV6-2/TRBV6-3; cdr3_nt: TGTGCCAGCAGTTACAACGTCGAAATCTGGTCCGGGGAGCTGTTTTTT; cdr3_aa: CASSYNVEIWSGELFF
j_call: TRBJ1-2; d_call: NA; clone_size: few; cdr3_length: 17; v_call: TRBV21-1; cdr3_nt: TGTGCCAGCAGCTCAAGGGGGCCGGACTTTACTAACTATGGCTACACCTTC; cdr3_aa: CASSSRGPDFTNYGYTF
j_call: TRBJ1-6; d_call: NA; clone_size: few; cdr3_length: 15; v_call: TRBV7-3; cdr3_nt: TGTGCCAGCAGCTTATCAGAGGGTCATAATTCACCCCTCCACTTT; cdr3_aa: CASSLSEGHNSPLHF
j_call: TRBJ1-2; d_call: TRBD1; clone_size: NA; cdr3_length: 16; v_call: TRBV5-6; cdr3_nt: TGTGCCAGCAGCTTGCTCCCTTCACAGGGGGTTTATGGCTACACCTTC; cdr3_aa: CASSLLPSQGVYGYTF
j_call: TRBJ1-3; d_call: NA; clone_size: NA; cdr3_length: 13; v_call: TRBV7-9; cdr3_nt: TGTGCCAGCAGCTTAGGATCGTCTGACACCATATATTTT; cdr3_aa: CASSLGSSDTIYF
j_call: TRBJ2-3; d_call: TRBD2; clone_size: few; cdr3_length: 17; v_call: TRBV15; cdr3_nt: TGTGCCACCAGCCCTTATAGCGGGAGGTTCGCCGCAGATACGCAGTATTTT; cdr3_aa: CATSPYSGRFAADTQYF
j_call: TRBJ1-6; d_call: NA; clone_size: NA; cdr3_length: 14; v_call: TRBV21-1; cdr3_nt: TGTGCCAGCAGCGACAGGGTTTTTAATTCACCCCTCCACTTT; cdr3_aa: CASSDRVFNSPLHF
j_call: TRBJ2-1; d_call: TRBD2; clone_size: few; cdr3_length: 15; v_call: TRBV3-1; cdr3_nt: TGTGCCAGCAGCCAAGGGCGCGGGGGGGCCTATGAGCAGTTCTTC; cdr3_aa: CASSQGRGGAYEQFF
j_call: TRBJ2-5; d_call: NA; clone_size: few; cdr3_length: 12; v_call: TRBV12-3/TRBV12-4; cdr3_nt: TGTGCCAGCAGTTCAACCGGGGAGACCCAGTACTTC; cdr3_aa: CASSSTGETQYF
j_call: TRBJ1-2; d_call: TRBD1; clone_size: few; cdr3_length: 14; v_call: TRBV4-1; cdr3_nt: TGCGCCAGTTTACCGGGACAGGGGGGAGATGGCTACACCTTC; cdr3_aa: CASLPGQGGDGYTF
j_call: TRBJ1-4; d_call: TRBD1; clone_size: few; cdr3_length: 15; v_call: TRBV11-2; cdr3_nt: TGTGCCAGCAGCTTAGCAGGGGGTCTGGTTGAAAAACTGTTTTTT; cdr3_aa: CASSLAGGLVEKLFF
j_call: TRBJ2-4; d_call: NA; clone_size: few; cdr3_length: 16; v_call: TRBV7-9; cdr3_nt: TGTGCCAGCAGCTTATACGGGGCGGTTGACAAAAACATTCAGTACTTC; cdr3_aa: CASSLYGAVDKNIQYF
j_call: TRBJ2-7; d_call: TRBD2; clone_size: many; cdr3_length: 14; v_call: TRBV7-2; cdr3_nt: TGTGCCAGCAGCCTGGGACTAGCGGGGTACGAGCAGTACTTC; cdr3_aa: CASSLGLAGYEQYF
j_call: TRBJ1-1; d_call: NA; clone_size: NA; cdr3_length: 14; v_call: TRBV14; cdr3_nt: TGTGCCAGCAGCTCTACGGGGACTATCACTGAAGCTTTCTTT; cdr3_aa: CASSSTGTITEAFF
j_call: TRBJ2-1; d_call: NA; clone_size: few; cdr3_length: 11; v_call: TRBV7-8; cdr3_nt: TGTGCCAGCACCCCGAGCCATGAGCAGTTCTTC; cdr3_aa: CASTPSHEQFF
j_call: TRBJ2-6; d_call: NA; clone_size: NA; cdr3_length: 19; v_call: TRBV24-1; cdr3_nt: TGTGCCACCAGTGTGCCCGAACTCCGAGGGGGCTCTGGGGCCAACGTCCTGACTTTC; cdr3_aa: CATSVPELRGGSGANVLTF
j_call: TRBJ2-5; d_call: TRBD2; clone_size: NA; cdr3_length: 15; v_call: TRBV12-3/TRBV12-4; cdr3_nt: TGTGCCAGCAGTTACCGGCGGGGGGGCATAGAGACCCAGTACTTC; cdr3_aa: CASSYRRGGIETQYF
j_call: TRBJ1-2; d_call: NA; clone_size: few; cdr3_length: 14; v_call: TRBV20-1; cdr3_nt: TGCAGTGCTAGAGATTCGAGGACACCTAATGGCTACACCTTC; cdr3_aa: CSARDSRTPNGYTF
j_call: TRBJ2-7; d_call: NA; clone_size: NA; cdr3_length: 13; v_call: TRBV2; cdr3_nt: TGTGCCAGCAGTCCTACAGGGATGGACGAGCAGTACTTC; cdr3_aa: CASSPTGMDEQYF
j_call: TRBJ2-5; d_call: NA; clone_size: NA; cdr3_length: 16; v_call: TRBV5-1; cdr3_nt: TGCGCCAGCAGCTTCGGAGCCCTCCGGATCCAAGAGACCCAGTACTTC; cdr3_aa: CASSFGALRIQETQYF
j_call: TRBJ1-2; d_call: TRBD1; clone_size: many; cdr3_length: 13; v_call: TRBV6-2/TRBV6-3; cdr3_nt: TGTGCCAGCGACCCACGGACAGGGGCGGGCTACACCTTC; cdr3_aa: CASDPRTGAGYTF
j_call: TRBJ2-7; d_call: NA; clone_size: NA; cdr3_length: 14; v_call: TRBV12-3/TRBV12-4; cdr3_nt: TGTGCCAGCAGTAACCAGGAACCCCGCTACGAGCAGTACTTC; cdr3_aa: CASSNQEPRYEQYF
j_call: TRBJ2-5; d_call: TRBD1; clone_size: NA; cdr3_length: 14; v_call: TRBV5-1; cdr3_nt: TGCGCCAGCAGCTCGCAGGGGGCGGCGGAGACCCAGTACTTC; cdr3_aa: CASSSQGAAETQYF
j_call: TRBJ1-2; d_call: TRBD1; clone_size: NA; cdr3_length: 15; v_call: TRBV6-6; cdr3_nt: TGTGCCAGCAGCCTAAACAGGGGGCCGGCGGATGGCTACACCTTC; cdr3_aa: CASSLNRGPADGYTF
j_call: TRBJ1-6; d_call: NA; clone_size: few; cdr3_length: 13; v_call: TRBV7-9; cdr3_nt: TGTGCCAGCAGCTTAGAAAGGAATTCACCCCTCCACTTT; cdr3_aa: CASSLERNSPLHF
j_call: TRBJ2-3; d_call: TRBD2; clone_size: NA; cdr3_length: 16; v_call: TRBV9; cdr3_nt: TGTGCCAGCAGCCCTGGGACTAGCGAAAACACAGATACGCAGTATTTT; cdr3_aa: CASSPGTSENTDTQYF
j_call: TRBJ2-3; d_call: NA; clone_size: few; cdr3_length: 17; v_call: TRBV7-9; cdr3_nt: TGTGCCAGCAGCTCCCAAGGGCGAGGTGGGAGCACAGATACGCAGTATTTT; cdr3_aa: CASSSQGRGGSTDTQYF
j_call: TRBJ1-1; d_call: NA; clone_size: NA; cdr3_length: 11; v_call: TRBV7-9; cdr3_nt: TGTGCCAGCATCGCAGACACTGAAGCTTTCTTT; cdr3_aa: CASIADTEAFF
j_call: TRBJ1-2; d_call: NA; clone_size: few; cdr3_length: 13; v_call: TRBV11-2; cdr3_nt: TGTGCCAGCATGGGTCAGCTAAACTATGGCTACACCTTC; cdr3_aa: CASMGQLNYGYTF
j_call: TRBJ2-2; d_call: TRBD2; clone_size: few; cdr3_length: 16; v_call: TRBV4-3; cdr3_nt: TGCGCCAGCAGCCAAGGACTAGCGGTCGGTGGAGGGGAGCTGTTTTTT; cdr3_aa: CASSQGLAVGGGELFF
j_call: TRBJ2-1; d_call: NA; clone_size: NA; cdr3_length: 18; v_call: TRBV18; cdr3_nt: TGTGCCAGCTCACCACCCCGGGGCGGGGGCGAGGGGAACAATGAGCAGTTCTTC; cdr3_aa: CASSPPRGGGEGNNEQFF
j_call: TRBJ2-5; d_call: NA; clone_size: NA; cdr3_length: 13; v_call: TRBV2; cdr3_nt: TGTGCCAGCAGCCGCGAGGGCCAAGAGACCCAGTACTTC; cdr3_aa: CASSREGQETQYF
j_call: TRBJ2-1; d_call: NA; clone_size: NA; cdr3_length: 15; v_call: TRBV6-1; cdr3_nt: TGTGCCAGCATTTCAAGGGAGCTAGCGAGGGCTGAGCAGTTCTTC; cdr3_aa: CASISRELARAEQFF
j_call: TRBJ1-4; d_call: TRBD1; clone_size: NA; cdr3_length: 17; v_call: TRBV7-9; cdr3_nt: TGTGCCAGCAGTCCGGAGACAGGGGGCCTTGTAAGCGAAAAACTGTTTTTT; cdr3_aa: CASSPETGGLVSEKLFF
j_call: TRBJ2-7; d_call: TRBD1; clone_size: NA; cdr3_length: 16; v_call: TRBV5-6; cdr3_nt: TGTGCCAGCAGCTTGGCCGGACAGGGGGCTTCCAACGAGCAGTACTTC; cdr3_aa: CASSLAGQGASNEQYF
j_call: TRBJ1-1; d_call: NA; clone_size: NA; cdr3_length: 11; v_call: TRBV29-1; cdr3_nt: TGCAGCGCCAAATCGACAGGTGAAGCTTTCTTT; cdr3_aa: CSAKSTGEAFF
j_call: TRBJ2-4; d_call: TRBD1; clone_size: few; cdr3_length: 15; v_call: TRBV9; cdr3_nt: TGTGCCAGCAGCGCTCAAGCAGGGGGAGAAAACATTCAGTACTTC; cdr3_aa: CASSAQAGGENIQYF
j_call: TRBJ2-3; d_call: NA; clone_size: few; cdr3_length: 15; v_call: TRBV15; cdr3_nt: TGTGCCACCAGCTCGCGAGGGGGCGGGGGAGATACGCAGTATTTT; cdr3_aa: CATSSRGGGGDTQYF
j_call: TRBJ2-7; d_call: TRBD2; clone_size: many; cdr3_length: 15; v_call: TRBV12-3/TRBV12-4; cdr3_nt: TGTGCCAGCAGTTTACGCGCGGGGGGATCCTACGAGCAGTACTTC; cdr3_aa: CASSLRAGGSYEQYF
j_call: TRBJ2-1; d_call: NA; clone_size: few; cdr3_length: 16; v_call: TRBV24-1; cdr3_nt: TGTGCCACCAGTGCCCCCTACGTGGGAGAGATGAATGAGCAGTTCTTC; cdr3_aa: CATSAPYVGEMNEQFF
j_call: TRBJ2-4; d_call: TRBD2; clone_size: NA; cdr3_length: 14; v_call: TRBV7-2; cdr3_nt: TGTGCCAGCAGGGGGACTAGCGGGAATGACGTTCAGTACTTC; cdr3_aa: CASRGTSGNDVQYF
j_call: TRBJ1-2; d_call: TRBD1; clone_size: NA; cdr3_length: 15; v_call: TRBV12-5; cdr3_nt: TGTGCTAGTGGACGTACAGGGGGCGCAGACTATGGCTACACCTTC; cdr3_aa: CASGRTGGADYGYTF
j_call: TRBJ2-5; d_call: TRBD1; clone_size: few; cdr3_length: 16; v_call: TRBV12-3/TRBV12-4; cdr3_nt: TGTGCCAGCAGTCCCTGGGGAAACAGGGGGGTAGAGACCCAGTACTTC; cdr3_aa: CASSPWGNRGVETQYF
j_call: TRBJ1-1; d_call: NA; clone_size: NA; cdr3_length: 12; v_call: TRBV20-1; cdr3_nt: TGCAGTGCTATCACAGGGTCGGCTGAAGCTTTCTTT; cdr3_aa: CSAITGSAEAFF
j_call: TRBJ2-1; d_call: NA; clone_size: few; cdr3_length: 12; v_call: TRBV24-1; cdr3_nt: TGTGCCACCAGTGCCCAGCTCGGCGAGCAGTTCTTC; cdr3_aa: CATSAQLGEQFF
j_call: TRBJ2-3; d_call: NA; clone_size: many; cdr3_length: 12; v_call: TRBV20-1; cdr3_nt: TGCAGTGCTACGGAAAACACAGATACGCAGTATTTT; cdr3_aa: CSATENTDTQYF
j_call: TRBJ1-1; d_call: NA; clone_size: few; cdr3_length: 16; v_call: TRBV5-1; cdr3_nt: TGCGCCAGCAGCTTGGAAGCGGGGGCAATGAACACTGAAGCTTTCTTT; cdr3_aa: CASSLEAGAMNTEAFF
j_call: TRBJ1-1; d_call: NA; clone_size: few; cdr3_length: 11; v_call: TRBV11-2; cdr3_nt: TGTGCCAGCAGCACGGACGGGTCGGCTTTCTTT; cdr3_aa: CASSTDGSAFF
j_call: TRBJ2-7; d_call: NA; clone_size: NA; cdr3_length: 20; v_call: TRBV11-2; cdr3_nt: TGTGCCAGCAGGGAAGGGCGGACGCTGCCTGGCTCCTCTCCGTCCTACGAGCAGTACTTC; cdr3_aa: CASREGRTLPGSSPSYEQYF
j_call: TRBJ2-3; d_call: TRBD2; clone_size: few; cdr3_length: 16; v_call: TRBV12-3/TRBV12-4; cdr3_nt: TGTGCCAGCAGTTATACTAGCGGGGGGCCCACAGATACGCAGTATTTT; cdr3_aa: CASSYTSGGPTDTQYF
j_call: TRBJ2-1; d_call: TRBD2; clone_size: few; cdr3_length: 14; v_call: TRBV12-3/TRBV12-4; cdr3_nt: TGTGCCAGCAGCACCGGGACTAGAGACAATGAGCAGTTCTTC; cdr3_aa: CASSTGTRDNEQFF
j_call: TRBJ1-1; d_call: NA; clone_size: NA; cdr3_length: 11; v_call: TRBV21-1; cdr3_nt: TGTGCCAGCAGCAAACAGGGTGAAGCTTTCTTT; cdr3_aa: CASSKQGEAFF
j_call: TRBJ2-7; d_call: TRBD1; clone_size: NA; cdr3_length: 13; v_call: TRBV2; cdr3_nt: TGTGCCAGCAGTTCCAGGGGGTGGGACGAGCAGTACTTC; cdr3_aa: CASSSRGWDEQYF
j_call: TRBJ2-5; d_call: NA; clone_size: NA; cdr3_length: 14; v_call: TRBV20-1; cdr3_nt: TGCAGTGCTAGCATGACTAGAATTGGAGAGACCCAGTACTTC; cdr3_aa: CSASMTRIGETQYF